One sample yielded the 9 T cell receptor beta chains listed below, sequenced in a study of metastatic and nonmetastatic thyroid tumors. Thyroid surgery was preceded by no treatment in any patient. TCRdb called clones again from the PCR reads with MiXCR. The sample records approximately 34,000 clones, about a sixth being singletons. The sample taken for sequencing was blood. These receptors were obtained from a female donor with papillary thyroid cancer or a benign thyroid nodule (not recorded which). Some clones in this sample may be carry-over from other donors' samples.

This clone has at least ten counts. CDR3 in DNA: TGTGCCAGCAGAAGTAGACGGGAGACCCATAATCAGCCCCAGCATTTT. As protein: CASRSRRETHNQPQHF. This chain connects TRBV6-1 to TRBJ1-5; D is undetermined. The CDR3 spans 16 residues. The V gene's germline CDR1 is MNHNS and CDR2 SASEGT. Trimming took 6 bases from V and 4 from J, leaving 19 bases between them.

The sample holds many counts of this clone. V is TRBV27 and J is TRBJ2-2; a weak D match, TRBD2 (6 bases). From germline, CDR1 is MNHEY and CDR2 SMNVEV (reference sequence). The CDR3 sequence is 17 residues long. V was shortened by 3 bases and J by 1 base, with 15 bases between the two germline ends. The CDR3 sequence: CASSLRWRGENTGELFF. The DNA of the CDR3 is TGTGCCAGCAGTTTGAGGTGGCGGGGTGAGAACACCGGGGAGCTGTTTTTT.

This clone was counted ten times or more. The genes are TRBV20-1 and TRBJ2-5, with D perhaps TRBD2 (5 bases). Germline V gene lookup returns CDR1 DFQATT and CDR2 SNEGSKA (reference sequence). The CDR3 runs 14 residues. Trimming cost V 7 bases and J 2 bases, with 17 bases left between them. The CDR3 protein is CSGFEPGRQETQYF. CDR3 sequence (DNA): TGCAGTGGGTTCGAACCGGGAAGACAAGAGACCCAGTACTTC.

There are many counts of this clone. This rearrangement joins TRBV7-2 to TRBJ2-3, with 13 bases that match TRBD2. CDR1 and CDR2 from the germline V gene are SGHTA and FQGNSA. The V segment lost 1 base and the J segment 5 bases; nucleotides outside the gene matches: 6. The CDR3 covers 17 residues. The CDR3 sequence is CASSLGTSGGAIDTQYF. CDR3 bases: TGTGCCAGCAGCTTAGGCACTAGCGGGGGGGCTATAGATACGCAGTATTTT.

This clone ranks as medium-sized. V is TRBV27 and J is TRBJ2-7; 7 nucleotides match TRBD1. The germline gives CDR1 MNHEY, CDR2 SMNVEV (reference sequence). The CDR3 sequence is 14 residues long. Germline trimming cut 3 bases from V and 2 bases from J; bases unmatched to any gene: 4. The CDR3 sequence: CASSLTGLTYEQYF. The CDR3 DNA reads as TGTGCCAGCAGTTTGACAGGGTTAACCTACGAGCAGTACTTC.

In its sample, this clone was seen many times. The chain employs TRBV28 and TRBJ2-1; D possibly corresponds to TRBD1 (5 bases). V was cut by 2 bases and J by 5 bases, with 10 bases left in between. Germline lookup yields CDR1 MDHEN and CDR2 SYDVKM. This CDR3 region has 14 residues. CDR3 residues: CASSLPSRDNEQFF. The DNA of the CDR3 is TGTGCCAGCAGTTTACCCAGCAGGGACAATGAGCAGTTCTTC.

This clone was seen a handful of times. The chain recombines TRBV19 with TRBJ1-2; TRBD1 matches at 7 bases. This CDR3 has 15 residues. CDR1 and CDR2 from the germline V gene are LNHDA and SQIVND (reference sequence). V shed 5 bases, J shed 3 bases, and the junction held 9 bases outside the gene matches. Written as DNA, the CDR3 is TGTGCCAGTAGTCCCTGGACAGGAAGGGACTATGGCTACACCTTC. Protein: CASSPWTGRDYGYTF.

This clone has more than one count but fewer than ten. The CDR3 DNA sequence: TGTGCCAGCAGCTTAGAAGGCAACCAAGAGACCCAGTACTTC. Its translation is CASSLEGNQETQYF. The chain is built from TRBV7-9 and TRBJ2-5; D not resolved. The germline V and J ends were trimmed by 1 base and 0 bases, with 6 bases remaining between them. The CDR3 spans 14 residues. CDR1 is SEHNR, CDR2 FQNEAQ, per germline (reference sequence).

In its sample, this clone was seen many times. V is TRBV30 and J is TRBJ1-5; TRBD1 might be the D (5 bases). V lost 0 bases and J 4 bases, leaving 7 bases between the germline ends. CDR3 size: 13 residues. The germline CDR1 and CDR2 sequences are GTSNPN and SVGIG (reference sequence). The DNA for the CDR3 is TGTGCCTGGAGTGTAGGGGCGAATCAGCCCCAGCATTTT. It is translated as CAWSVGANQPQHF. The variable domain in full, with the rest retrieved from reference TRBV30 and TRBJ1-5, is SQTIHQWPATLVQPVGSPLSLECTVEGTSNPNLYWYRQAAGRGLQLLFYSVGIGQISSEVPQNLSASRPQDRQFILSSKKLLLSDSGFYLCAWSVGANQPQHFGDGTRLSIL.